The 32 T cell receptor beta chains below were found in one sample sequenced in a study of T cell changes during pregnancy in multiple sclerosis. Profiling relied on immunoSEQ multiplex PCR, and the TCRdb table lists in-frame clones only, not all of them. Of tens of thousands of clones detected, more than 90% appear once; the ten largest clones hold about 3.1%. The specimen comprised peripheral blood, sampled in the first trimester of pregnancy. The receptors were sampled from a female donor in good health, enrolled as a control in a pregnancy study.

V is TRBV30 and J is TRBJ1-2, with TRBD1 matching over 8 bases. Looked up from germline, CDR1 is GTSNPN and CDR2 is SVGIG (reference sequence). Trimming at V came to 4 bases and at J to 4 bases, leaving 11 bases not matched to a gene. The CDR3 sequence is 15 residues long. This CDR3 is CAWTRFAGGGYGYTF. In DNA form, the CDR3 reads TGTGCCTGGACCCGATTCGCAGGGGGCGGCTATGGCTACACCTTC.

V is TRBV28 and J is TRBJ2-1, with D perhaps matching TRBD2 (5 bases). The germline CDR1 and CDR2 sequences are MDHEN and SYDVKM. The CDR3 covers 15 residues. V was cut by 7 bases and J by 3 bases, with 16 bases left in between. The CDR3 sequence: CASKEWAGIYNEQFF. Written as DNA, the CDR3 is TGTGCCAGCAAGGAGTGGGCGGGTATCTACAATGAGCAGTTCTTC.

The chain employs TRBV28 and TRBJ1-2; D is possibly TRBD1 (6 bases). Germline V gives CDR1 MDHEN, CDR2 SYDVKM. V gave up 4 bases and J gave up 7 bases, with 16 bases separating them. CDR3 size: 14 residues. Here the CDR3 DNA reads TGTGCCAGCAGTTCCGGGACAAGAGTACGTGGCTACACCTTC. Its translation: CASSSGTRVRGYTF.

The chain combines TRBV14 with TRBJ1-2, with D unresolved. Deletions cut 1 base from V and 4 bases from J, with 7 bases between. This CDR3 is 13 amino acids long. Germline V gives CDR1 SGHDN, CDR2 FVKESK. Written as DNA, the CDR3 is TGTGCCAGCAGCCAAGGGAGTTTCTATGGCTACACCTTC. Translation: CASSQGSFYGYTF.

The CDR3 bases are TGTGCCAGCAGCCCACGGGACACCTACCAAGAGACCCAGTACTTC. This sequence encodes CASSPRDTYQETQYF. The chain recombines TRBV11-1 with TRBJ2-5, with a tentative D call TRBD1 (6 bases). V was cut by 5 bases and J by 0 bases, with 13 bases left in between. The CDR3 length is 15 residues. Looked up from germline, CDR1 is SGHAT and CDR2 is FQDESV (reference sequence).

Here the CDR3 reads CASRTGNSPLHF. In DNA, the CDR3 is TGTGCCAGCAGGACGGGTAATTCACCCCTCCACTTT. This chain joins TRBV6-4 and TRBJ1-6, with D unclear. Per germline, CDR1 MRHNA and CDR2 SNTAGT. Deletions cut 6 bases from V and 6 bases from J, with 6 bases between. The CDR3 is made up of 12 amino acids.

The V call is TRBV27, the J call TRBJ1-2; D is ambiguous. V lost 4 bases and J lost 10, with 16 bases in between. CDR1 is MNHEY, CDR2 SMNVEV, per germline (reference sequence). CDR3 length equals 13 residues. This CDR3 is CASSSSFSDYYTF. CDR3 nucleotide sequence: TGTGCCAGCAGTTCAAGCTTCTCAGACTACTACACCTTC.

The V gene is TRBV27, the J gene TRBJ1-5, with D possibly TRBD1 on 6 matching bases. The V end was cut by 8 bases, the J end by 0 bases, with 14 bases between. The CDR3 length is 15 residues. Germline CDR1 MNHEY, CDR2 SMNVEV (reference sequence). CDR3 in amino acids: CASGTYKNSNQPQHF. For the CDR3, the DNA is TGTGCCAGCGGGACATACAAAAATAGCAATCAGCCCCAGCATTTT.

Notes on this clone: One end of the junction fails to match germline, which may point to a read error. At the DNA level, this CDR3 is encoded by other sequences in the same sample as well. J is TRBJ1-2 and V is TRBV6-6; 9 bases are a match to TRBD1. From germline, CDR1 is MNHNY and CDR2 SVGAGI (reference sequence). The CDR3 loop spans 15 amino acids. In nucleotides, the CDR3 is TGTGCTAGCAGTTACTACCGGACAGGGGAATATGGCTACACCTTC. Its protein product is CASSYYRTGEYGYTF.

J is TRBJ2-1 and V is TRBV15; the match to TRBD1 covers 7 bases. J gave up 5 bases and V 4 bases, and 14 bases lay outside the gene matches. The CDR3 is made up of 17 amino acids. Germline values: CDR1 LNHNV, CDR2 YYDKDF (reference sequence). CDR3 nucleotide sequence: TGTGCCACCAGCACTCTTCTATTCGGGACAGACGACAATGAGCAGTTCTTC. Translation: CATSTLLFGTDDNEQFF.

The chain recombines TRBV7-2 with TRBJ2-1, with 7 bases that match TRBD1. The CDR3 totals 15 residues. Germline loops: CDR1 SGHTA, CDR2 FQGNSA. J was trimmed by 6 bases and V by 6 bases; bases with no gene match: 11. As DNA, the CDR3 is TGTGCCAGCAGGCCTCCATCGACAGGGATCAATGAGCAGTTCTTC. Its protein product is CASRPPSTGINEQFF.

The chain combines TRBV2 with TRBJ2-2, with 11 nucleotides matching TRBD2. Germline CDR1 reads SNHLY; CDR2 reads FYNNEI. CDR3 length equals 17 residues. V lost 2 bases and J lost 2; bases outside the gene matches: 4. This CDR3 reads CASSEMGLAVNTGELFF. The CDR3 nucleotides are TGTGCCAGCAGTGAAATGGGACTAGCGGTTAACACCGGGGAGCTGTTTTTT. Filled out from reference TRBV2 and TRBJ2-2, the complete variable domain reads EPEVTQTPSHQVTQMGQEVILRCVPISNHLYFYWYRQILGQKVEFLVSFYNNEISEKSEIFDDQFSVERPDGSNFTLKIRSTKLEDSAMYFCASSEMGLAVNTGELFFGEGSRLTVL.

The chain uses TRBV5-5 and TRBJ2-7, with TRBD2 matching 8 bases. The CDR3 totals 16 residues. V was pared by 3 bases and J by 7 bases, with 15 bases of the junction left unmatched. Germline V CDR1 and CDR2: SGHKS, YYEKEE (reference sequence). The CDR3 loop is CASSSPGTRGQAEQYF. CDR3 bases: TGTGCCAGCAGCTCCCCCGGGACTAGAGGTCAGGCTGAGCAGTACTTC.

The CDR3, as DNA: TGTGCCAGTAGGGGGTACAGGGACGCGGAGACCCAGTACTTC. It is translated as CASRGYRDAETQYF. J is TRBJ2-5 and V is TRBV19; a possible D gene is TRBD1 (6 bases). From germline, CDR1 is LNHDA and CDR2 SQIVND (reference sequence). Trimming removed 6 bases at V and 5 bases at J, with 16 bases between. This CDR3 is built from 14 residues.

The rearrangement links TRBV2 to TRBJ1-5; D might be TRBD1 (5 bases). V lost 5 bases to trimming and J lost 1 base, with 9 bases between them. The V gene's germline CDR1 is SNHLY and CDR2 FYNNEI. The CDR3 totals 14 residues. The CDR3 reads CASSYGASNQPQHF. The CDR3 nucleotides read TGTGCCAGCAGTTATGGGGCAAGCAATCAGCCCCAGCATTTT.

The chain combines TRBV9 with TRBJ1-5; D is unresolved. The V and J ends lost 4 bases and 1 base respectively, with 12 bases between them. The germline CDR1 and CDR2 sequences are SGDLS and YYNGEE. The CDR3 is made up of 15 amino acids. The DNA of the CDR3 is TGTGCCAGCAGCCTGTTAGGCGGGAGCAATCAGCCCCAGCATTTT. Translation: CASSLLGGSNQPQHF.

The chain couples TRBV6-5 to TRBJ2-7; 9 nucleotides align to TRBD1. In germline, CDR1 is MNHEY, CDR2 SVGAGI. The CDR3 extends over 15 amino acids. Losses at the gene ends were 5 bases for V and 3 bases for J; bases not matched to a gene: 8. The CDR3 here is CASSRTGAAYYEQYF. DNA of the CDR3: TGTGCCAGCAGTCGGACAGGGGCCGCCTACTACGAGCAGTACTTC.

The V gene is TRBV7-2, the J gene TRBJ2-5, with 7 bases that match TRBD2. V shed 2 bases and J 5 bases; nucleotides not matched to a gene: 8. In germline, CDR1 is SGHTA, CDR2 FQGNSA. The CDR3 has 15 residues. CDR3 residues: CASSLSSGLRETQYF. Written as DNA, the CDR3 is TGTGCCAGCAGCTTATCTAGCGGCCTGCGGGAGACCCAGTACTTC. Combining the CDR3 with reference TRBV7-2 and TRBJ2-5 gives the whole variable domain GAGVSQSPSNKVTEKGKDVELRCDPISGHTALYWYRQSLGQGLEFLIYFQGNSAPDKSGLPSDRFSAERTGGSVSTLTIQRTQQEDSAVYLCASSLSSGLRETQYFGPGTRLLVL.

The V call is TRBV5-6, the J call TRBJ1-5; tentative D call: TRBD1 (5 bases). The CDR3 runs 16 residues. The V gene lost 0 bases and the J gene lost 1 base, with 11 bases spanning the gap. The germline V gene encodes CDR1 SGHDT and CDR2 YYEEEE. CDR3 bases: TGTGCCAGCAGCTTGGGGGGCTCCTGGAGCAATCAGCCCCAGCATTTT. It encodes CASSLGGSWSNQPQHF.

The V call is TRBV12-5, the J call TRBJ1-5, with 7 bases that match TRBD1. The CDR3 consists of 18 residues. V gave up 1 base and J gave up 6 bases; unmatched junction bases: 15. CDR1 LGHNT and CDR2 FRNRAP come from the germline V gene. The CDR3 is CASGLGTRQGLTVQPQHF. In nucleotides, the CDR3 is TGTGCTAGTGGTTTGGGAACCCGACAGGGTTTAACGGTTCAGCCCCAGCATTTT.

The CDR3 loop reads CASSPRDSFYEQYF. The CDR3 nucleotides read TGTGCCAGCAGCCCCCGGGACAGCTTCTACGAGCAGTACTTC. The chain links TRBV9 to TRBJ2-7; 7 positions agree with TRBD1. Per the germline V gene, CDR1 is SGDLS and CDR2 is YYNGEE. The ends lost 4 bases at V and 3 bases at J; junction bases unmatched: 7. The CDR3 contains 14 residues.

This rearrangement joins TRBV25-1 to TRBJ2-2; TRBD2 agrees at 7 bases. V shed 1 base and J 5 bases; nucleotides not matched to a gene: 4. This CDR3 is built from 15 residues. Germline V lookup: CDR1 MGHDK, CDR2 SYGVNS. CDR3 DNA: TGTGCCAGCAGTGAATTGATGGGGGGGACCGGGGAGCTGTTTTTT. Protein product: CASSELMGGTGELFF.

The gene calls are TRBV6-1 and TRBJ2-5; tentative D call: TRBD2 (5 bases). The CDR3 has 16 residues. Germline CDR1 reads MNHNS; CDR2 reads SASEGT. Trimming removed 2 bases at V and 1 base at J, with 14 bases between. CDR3 amino acids: CASSENDYQGQETQYF. Here the CDR3 DNA reads TGTGCCAGCAGTGAAAATGACTACCAAGGCCAAGAGACCCAGTACTTC.

This clone occurred once. This sequence joins TRBV7-9 and TRBJ1-5; D is possibly TRBD1 (5 bases). V lost 3 bases, J lost 9 bases, and 15 bases lay in between. Germline lookup yields CDR1 SEHNR and CDR2 FQNEAQ (reference sequence). The CDR3 sequence is 14 residues long. The CDR3 protein is CASSFGGDGVPQHF. DNA for the CDR3: TGTGCCAGCAGCTTCGGAGGGGATGGGGTGCCCCAGCATTTT.

The chain has TRBV5-6 and TRBJ1-2; unclear D gene. The CDR3 covers 16 residues. Per germline, CDR1 SGHDT and CDR2 YYEEEE. Trimming removed 0 bases from V and 5 bases from J, with 17 bases in between. CDR3 protein: CASSLGGVAPVYGYTF. The CDR3 bases are TGTGCCAGCAGCTTGGGGGGAGTCGCTCCTGTTTATGGCTACACCTTC.

The chain joins TRBV9 to TRBJ2-3; D is perhaps TRBD1 (5 bases). Trimming took off 1 base at V and 0 bases at J, with 12 bases between the two ends. Germline V gene lookup returns CDR1 SGDLS and CDR2 YYNGEE. The CDR3 has 16 amino acids. CDR3 region: CASSVTGSLSTDTQYF. The CDR3 nucleotides read TGTGCCAGCAGCGTAACAGGATCTTTAAGCACAGATACGCAGTATTTT.

The CDR3, as DNA: TGTGCCAGCAGCCCTTTCGCAGGGGAATACGAGCAGTACTTC. This gives the protein CASSPFAGEYEQYF. The rearrangement joins TRBV2 to TRBJ2-7, with D tentatively TRBD1 (6 bases). CDR3 size: 14 residues. Germline CDR1 SNHLY, CDR2 FYNNEI. Trimming shortened V by 6 bases and J by 4 bases, and 16 bases separated the two germline ends.

The chain has TRBV12-5 and TRBJ1-3; D is unresolved. V lost 7 bases and J lost 4, with 14 bases in between. This CDR3 comprises 14 residues. Germline V gene data show CDR1 as LGHNT and CDR2 as FRNRAP. This CDR3 is CASENTAVGNTIYF. CDR3 bases: TGTGCTAGTGAAAATACGGCGGTAGGAAACACCATATATTTT. Using reference TRBV12-5 and TRBJ1-3 for the parts outside the CDR3, the full variable domain is DARVTQTPRHKVTEMGQEVTMRCQPILGHNTVFWYRQTMMQGLELLAYFRNRAPLDDSGMPKDRFSAEMPDATLATLKIQPSEPRDSAVYFCASENTAVGNTIYFGEGSWLTVV.

The rearrangement uses TRBV18 and TRBJ2-3; 12 bases fit TRBD2. The CDR3 runs 19 residues. V lost 5 bases and J lost 0; bases outside the gene matches: 12. Germline V lookup: CDR1 KGHSH, CDR2 LQKENI. The CDR3 DNA sequence: TGTGCCAGCTCAGAGACTGCCGGACTAGCGGGGATTAGCACAGATACGCAGTATTTT. It codes for CASSETAGLAGISTDTQYF.

This chain joins TRBV13 and TRBJ1-4, with D tentatively TRBD1 (5 bases). Germline V gene data show CDR1 as PRHDT and CDR2 as FYEKMQ (reference sequence). Trimming removed 5 bases at V and 7 bases at J, with 17 bases between. This CDR3 is 15 amino acids long. Written as DNA, the CDR3 is TGTGCCAGCAGCATCACGGGGGTGACGAGTGAAAAACTGTTTTTT. It codes for CASSITGVTSEKLFF.

This clone showed up just a few times. V gene TRBV27 combines with J gene TRBJ1-1; D is possibly TRBD1 (5 bases). The V gene's germline CDR1 is MNHEY and CDR2 SMNVEV (reference sequence). The CDR3 consists of 15 residues. Trimming took off 0 bases at V and 9 bases at J, with 17 bases between the two ends. The CDR3: CASSLSPGRDSQAFF. CDR3 DNA sequence: TGTGCCAGCAGTTTATCTCCGGGGCGGGACTCTCAAGCTTTCTTT.

The rearrangement joins TRBV7-9 to TRBJ1-1; D is ambiguous. Germline CDR1 is SEHNR and CDR2 is FQNEAQ (reference sequence). V gave up 2 bases and J gave up 4 bases, with 8 bases separating them. This CDR3 is built from 13 residues. The CDR3, as DNA: TGTGCCAGCAGCTTATCCTACGGCACTGAAGCTTTCTTT. It encodes CASSLSYGTEAFF.